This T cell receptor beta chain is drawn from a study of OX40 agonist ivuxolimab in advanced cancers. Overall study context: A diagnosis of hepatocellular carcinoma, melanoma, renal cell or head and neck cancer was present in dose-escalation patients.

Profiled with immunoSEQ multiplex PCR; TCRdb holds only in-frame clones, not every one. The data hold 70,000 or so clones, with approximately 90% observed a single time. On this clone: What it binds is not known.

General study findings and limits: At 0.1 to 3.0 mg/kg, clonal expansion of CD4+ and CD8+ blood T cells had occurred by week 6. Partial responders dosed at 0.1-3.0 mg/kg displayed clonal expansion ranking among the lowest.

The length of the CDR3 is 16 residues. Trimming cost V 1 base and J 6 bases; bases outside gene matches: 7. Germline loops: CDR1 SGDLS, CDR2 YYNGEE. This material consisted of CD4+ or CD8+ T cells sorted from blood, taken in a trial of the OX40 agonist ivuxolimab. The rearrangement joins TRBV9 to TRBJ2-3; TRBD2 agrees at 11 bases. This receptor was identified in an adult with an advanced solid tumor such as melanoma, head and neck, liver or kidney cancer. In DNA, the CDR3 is TGTGCCAGCAGCGTACCACTAGCGGGGGCTAGGGATACGCAGTATTTT. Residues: CASSVPLAGARDTQYF.